A selection of T cell receptor beta chains follows, all from one sample in a study of cytomegalovirus exposure and HLA in healthy donors. Method: immunoSEQ multiplex PCR; TCRdb's copy keeps in-frame clones and lacks some. The profile shows nearly 110,000 clones, 73% of them singletons. The specimen was PBMCs. Source of these receptors: a man in his thirties or forties in good health and CMV-seronegative. Each CDR3 is given with its conserved first and last residue. D genes are given only for firm matches. Some rows mark clone size as missing; the rest say once, few, many or name a class of expanded clone.

abundance	d_gene	v_gene	j_gene	CDR3nt	CDR3aa
.	TRBD1	TRBV9	TRBJ1-3	TGTGCCAGCAGCGTAGGCGCAGGGGGCCACTCTGGAAACACCATATATTTT	CASSVGAGGHSGNTIYF
.	TRBD1	TRBV25-1	TRBJ1-2	TGTGCCAGCAGTGGACCGACAGGGCTCTATGGCTACACCTTC	CASSGPTGLYGYTF
.	.	TRBV6-6	TRBJ2-2	TGTGCGGTCGGGAACACCGGGGAGCTGTTTTTT	CAVGNTGELFF
.	.	TRBV28	TRBJ2-1	TGTGCCAGCAGTCGGACAGAGGGGTACAATGAGCAGTTCTTC	CASSRTEGYNEQFF
once	TRBD2	TRBV29-1	TRBJ2-1	TGCAGCGTTGATCTATGGCGCGGGGGGGCCGTGGAGCAGTTCTTC	CSVDLWRGGAVEQFF
.	.	TRBV27	TRBJ2-1	TGTGCCAGCAGATTCACGTCGGGGGAGCAGTTCTTC	CASRFTSGEQFF
medium-sized	.	TRBV6-4	TRBJ2-3	TGTGCCAGCAGTGACTCGGCAGGGGCCCCAGATACGCAGTATTTT	CASSDSAGAPDTQYF
.	TRBD2	TRBV7-8	TRBJ2-7	TGTGCCAGCAGCTTAGTCGGGCTAGCGGGGTCCTACGAGCAGTACTTC	CASSLVGLAGSYEQYF
.	TRBD2	TRBV11-2	TRBJ2-1	TGTGCCAGCAGCTTAGCTAGCGGGCTTTACAATGAGCAGTTCTTC	CASSLASGLYNEQFF
.	.	TRBV29-1	TRBJ1-2	TGCAGCGTCCGCCCCTTCACAGGGCTGGAGTATGGCTACACCTTC	CSVRPFTGLEYGYTF
.	TRBD2	TRBV27	TRBJ2-6	TGTGCCAGCAGTTTACTAGCGGGCAACTCTGGGGCCAACGTCCTGACTTTC	CASSLLAGNSGANVLTF
.	.	TRBV19	TRBJ2-2	TGTGCCAGTAGTACCCCGTCCGGGATAAGGACCGGGGAGCTGTTTTTT	CASSTPSGIRTGELFF
.	.	TRBV30	TRBJ2-2	TGTGCCTGGTCTCAGGGGAGGAACACCGGGGAGCTGTTTTTT	CAWSQGRNTGELFF
.	.	TRBV28	TRBJ2-2	TGTGCCAGCAGTTCGACCTACCCGCGGGGCACCGGGGAGCTGTTTTTT	CASSSTYPRGTGELFF
once	.	TRBV7-8	TRBJ2-5	TGTGCCAGCAGCCCCACGACAGGCCAAGAGACCCAGTACTTC	CASSPTTGQETQYF
.	TRBD1	TRBV30	TRBJ2-5	TGTGCCTGGAGTCCTGGACAGGGGGCGTGGGAGACCCAGTACTTC	CAWSPGQGAWETQYF
.	.	TRBV5-1	TRBJ2-3	TGCGCCACCGCCCGAGCGGTTAGCACAGATACGCAGTATTTT	CATARAVSTDTQYF
.	.	TRBV5-8	TRBJ2-7	TGTGCCAGCAGCTTAGCCAGGGGTCGGGAGCAGTACTTC	CASSLARGREQYF
few	.	TRBV5-1	TRBJ2-5	TGCGCCAGCAGCTCAAGACAGGGGAGGGAGGAGACCCAGTACTTC	CASSSRQGREETQYF
.	TRBD1	TRBV19	TRBJ1-6	TGTGCCAGTAGTATAGTGGGCGTTTCGGGACAGGGTTATTCACCCCTCCACTTT	CASSIVGVSGQGYSPLHF
.	.	TRBV6-1	TRBJ1-1	TGTGCCAGCAGTGAGATGCTACCCCGGAGGACTGAAGCTTTCTTT	CASSEMLPRRTEAFF
few	.	TRBV6-1	TRBJ2-7	TGTGCCAGCAAGAGGACCTACGAGCAGTACTTC	CASKRTYEQYF
.	TRBD2	TRBV4-2	TRBJ2-2	TGTGCCAGCAGCCAACGTCGAGCGGGAGGGGGGGGCACCGGGGAGCTGTTTTTT	CASSQRRAGGGGTGELFF
.	TRBD2	TRBV9	TRBJ2-3	TGTGCCAGCAGCGTAGGGGGTGGGCTAGCGGGAGGCCTAAGCACAGATACGCAGTATTTT	CASSVGGGLAGGLSTDTQYF
.	TRBD1	TRBV4-2	TRBJ1-2	TGTGCCAGCAGCCAGATGGGACAGTCCGTTTATGGCTACACCTTC	CASSQMGQSVYGYTF
.	.	TRBV5-1	TRBJ1-1	TGCGCCAGCAGCTGGTCGGTAAAGGGGGAAAGGGCTGAAGCTTTCTTT	CASSWSVKGERAEAFF
.	.	TRBV7-2	TRBJ1-1	TGTGCCAGGTTGCCGGGGTTGGGGACTGAAGCTTTCTTT	CARLPGLGTEAFF
.	TRBD1	TRBV5-1	TRBJ2-5	TGCGCCAGCAGCCACCGGACAGGGGGAGAGACCCAGTACTTC	CASSHRTGGETQYF
.	TRBD1	TRBV11-2	TRBJ1-4	TGTGCCAGCAGCTTAGGGGACAGGGTTGAAAAACTGTTTTTT	CASSLGDRVEKLFF
.	TRBD2	TRBV18	TRBJ2-3	TGTGCCAGCTCACCGGGACTAGCGGGAGGCGCAGATACGCAGTATTTT	CASSPGLAGGADTQYF